This TCR beta chain was recorded in a study of cytomegalovirus exposure and HLA in healthy donors (dated by TCRdb to about 2017). For the wider study: An earlier analysis of approximately 640 of the donors reported 250 to 300 Gb of sequence data and 100 million to 140 million unique TCR beta sequences from around 200 million T cells. A later genetic analysis took genome-wide SNP genotypes for 398 of the 666 donors and used that subset as a discovery cohort. A separate validation cohort of over 95 different subjects was used in addition to the approximately 640-subject first cohort. The genetic ancestry cluster associated with self-reported Caucasian donors included about 84% of the roughly 400 genotyped donors. Among some 400 genotyped donors of the cohort, an average of around 250,000 unique TCR beta nucleotide sequences was sequenced per donor, of which approximately 18% were non-productive. Alongside the repertoire data, information on donor age, sex, ethnicity and CMV serostatus was compiled. The study profiled the T cell repertoires of under 700 subjects by immunosequencing and related them to cytomegalovirus serostatus. Rather than drawing on any new phenotypic data, the later analysis identified candidate immune exposures from TCR beta sequences and the way those sequences occurred across donors. Roughly five DR-DQ haplotypes were treated as single units for association and clustering because of strong linkage in the cohort. An earlier analysis of some 600 of the donors applied high-throughput TCR beta sequencing to assess whether each TCR beta V gene segment acted as functional or pseudogenic. The number of typed donors differed by locus: about 629-630 for A, B, C, DRB1 and DQB1; approximately 530 for DQA1; over 600 for DPA1; and some 450 for DPB1. The study aimed to test whether signatures of past pathogen exposure could be identified by cataloging public T cell receptors. All discovery cohort repertoires had been generated using a single sequencing platform. A later analysis re-analyzed previously published TCR beta repertoires from 650 to 800 donors and added high-resolution HLA genotyping to study TCR occurrence patterns. The study combined high-throughput TCR immunosequencing, statistical association of individual TCRs with disease status, and machine learning to predict cytomegalovirus infection status. HLA typing included class I and class II loci at four-digit resolution. An early release covering more than 500 HLA-typed donors comprised 250 to 350 gigabases of sequencing data and 85 million to 100 million unique TCR sequences. The paper's findings and limits, for the study overall: The only immune exposure information available for the cohort was CMV serostatus. Some IMGT-functional V segments, including TRBV6-2 and TRBV6-3, could not be told apart with the 87-base-pair reads, so those segments were excluded. The classifier was reported to diagnose cytomegalovirus status with high specificity and sensitivity in both the original cohort and the validation cohort. In a later analysis, most CMV-associated TCR beta chains were found to appear HLA-restricted, with HLA associations seemingly driven largely by CMV exposure. Compared with the approximately 600-donor mean, donors in an Asian-associated ancestry cluster had fewer N-insertions in productive TCRs, according to a later genetic analysis. In this cohort, only TCR beta chains were sequenced, and detectable features were limited by the absence of alpha or paired-chain data. Roughly uniform sequencing depth across donors was assumed in presence/absence analyses, although this assumption may not hold. Several of the top co-occurrence clusters appeared to be linked to parvovirus B19, influenza, CMV and Epstein-Barr virus, according to a later analysis. When HLA alleles, especially DR and DQ, strongly co-occurred, attributing TCR associations to individual alleles was difficult. A later analysis associated 17,000 or so TCR beta sequences with specific HLA alleles at a false discovery rate of 0.05. Because counts were too low, under 20 rarely observed V segments, including chromosome 9 orphons, were left out of the earlier analysis of some 600 of the donors. A further reported finding was that TCR beta sequences accurately predicted the HLA-A and HLA-B alleles for most subjects in the first cohort. A later analysis found that TCR association rates varied across HLA loci, with DRB1 alleles showing the most associated TCRs and HLA-C alleles the fewest. In an earlier analysis of about 600 of the donors, most TCR beta V segments appeared in productive rearrangements about 90% or about 30% of the time, broadly matching IMGT annotations. In vitro tests confirmed that a few of the cytomegalovirus-associated TCR beta chains recognize cytomegalovirus antigens. A cluster of highly shared sequence variants was judged likely to be a technical artifact of the sequencing pipeline. It was suggested by the authors that the approach could potentially be generalized to other disease states and immunological phenotypes. Compared with equally common non-associated chains, HLA-associated TCR beta chains in a later analysis were more clonally expanded and had lower generation probabilities. The study gave a list of 150 to 200 TCR beta chains associated with cytomegalovirus. Most TCR sequences were observed very rarely across donors, whereas some public TCRs were present in many individuals. Because some donors lacked HLA typing at each locus, the association tests relied only on the typed subset. An association between a missense DCLRE1C variant and V-gene and J-gene trimming of TCR beta chains was found in a later genetic analysis and replicated in an independent cohort. Linkage disequilibrium might explain the correlated functional status among segregating V segments, but an unknown experimental factor could not be ruled out.

Receptor amplification or capture employed the immunoSEQ multiplex PCR assay. For the multiplex PCR, a mixture combining 60 forward primers for TCR Vbeta segments and 13 reverse primers for TCR Jbeta segments was used. Amplification of the CDR3 region of rearranged TCR beta genes was performed with a multiplex PCR assay on genomic DNA. On the Illumina HiSeq System, the amplified TCR beta libraries were sequenced as 87-base-pair reads. As for the original processing: Across the 500 to 700 repertoires, a later analysis counted tens of millions of unique TCR beta chains, around 11 million of which were shared by at least two donors. Raw reads were error-corrected and collapsed into unique sequences by a nearest-neighbor algorithm in which closely related sequences were merged to remove PCR and sequencing errors. Alignment of CDR3 sequences to IMGT reference sequences was used to assign V, D and J gene segments. For a sequence to be retained, a match of at least six nucleotides was required to both a V gene segment and a J gene segment. A rearrangement was called productive if the CDR3 had no stop codons and remained in frame with V and J, and every other rearrangement was called non-productive. Following IMGT convention, CDR3 was defined as the stretch from the second conserved V-encoded cysteine to the conserved J-encoded phenylalanine. Sequences without an unambiguous match to a single V gene segment were excluded from the earlier analysis of approximately 560 of the donors. In an earlier analysis of 587 of the donors, V segments were called functional above 56.7% productive rearrangements and were called segregating when the between-donor standard deviation exceeded 5%. A statistical classification framework was built for diagnosing cytomegalovirus status from the catalog of TCR beta chain sequences. A later analysis assigned V and J genes by comparing TCR nucleotide sequences with IMGT/GENE-DB human TR gene sequences. Using the TCRdist pipeline, a later analysis assigned CDR3 sequences along with most-parsimonious VDJ recombination scenarios. In a later analysis, every TCR beta chain was defined by the combination of its CDR3 amino acid sequence and its V-gene family, and reads without a unique V-gene family were dropped. To address suspected cross-contamination and a sequencing artifact, a later analysis removed some 620 highly shared, low-generation-probability nucleotide sequences. For each public chain, a later analysis derived a clonal expansion index from normalized ranks of inferred template counts within each repertoire. In a later analysis, generation probabilities were computed using a VDJ recombination model fitted to out-of-frame rearrangements, and the results were checked against IGoR. In a later analysis, hypergeometric tests were used to score TCR-TCR, TCR-HLA and TCR-CMV co-occurrence, with a repertoire-size bias correction applied to TCR pairs. A later analysis estimated false discovery rates by permuting HLA or CMV assignments 20 times. In a later analysis, co-occurring TCRs were grouped using DBSCAN, and TCRdist sequence similarity was added for clustering within HLA-allele-positive subsets. For co-occurrence clustering, repertoires with fewer than 30,000 or more than 120,000 public chains were excluded, along with roughly 5 repertoires with anomalous nucleotide sharing. Entries here come from immuneACCESS through TCRdb and include only in-frame sequences with V and J called. Some clones fail to appear in such tables; in the studies checked, an unresolved V gene covers under half of the shortfall, and the cause of the remainder is unknown. The V and J calls and clone size were taken over from that table, and D and trimming were inferred from the DNA. This sample has about 160,000 clones in its table, and about 80% of those were observed once. Of the sample, less than 4.5% falls within the top ten clones.

This clone was found a few times. Its antigen specificity is not known. Base-call qualities are not available, and no considerably larger clone is one nucleotide away. In total, approximately 690 healthy bone marrow donors made up the cohort. At the time of sampling, every cohort member was nominally healthy, though immune exposures that went unrecorded were likely present. The donor was CMV seropositive and was included in the group of 250 to 350 seropositive cohort members. Each donor provided a peripheral blood sample, and peripheral blood mononuclear cells were used for TCR beta sequencing. Genomic DNA was extracted from the blood cell samples with the Qiagen DNeasy Blood Extraction Kit. In the germline V gene, CDR1 corresponds to SGHVS and CDR2 to FNYEAQ. Here V drops 2 bases and J drops 4 bases, and the junction holds 10 bases not matched to any gene. Taken from cysteine to phenylalanine, the CDR3 has 16 residues. The only DNA kept is the CDR3, 48 bases in frame from the first base.

This sequence originates from a man in his thirties or forties in good health and CMV-seropositive. The material sequenced was PBMCs. Rearrangement joined TRBV7-6 to TRBJ2-5, with 7 bases in between that match TRBD1. The nucleotide sequence reads TGTGCCAGCAGCTTAAGACAGGGAAGGGTGAGAGAGACCCAGTACTTC. This is translated as CASSLRQGRVRETQYF.